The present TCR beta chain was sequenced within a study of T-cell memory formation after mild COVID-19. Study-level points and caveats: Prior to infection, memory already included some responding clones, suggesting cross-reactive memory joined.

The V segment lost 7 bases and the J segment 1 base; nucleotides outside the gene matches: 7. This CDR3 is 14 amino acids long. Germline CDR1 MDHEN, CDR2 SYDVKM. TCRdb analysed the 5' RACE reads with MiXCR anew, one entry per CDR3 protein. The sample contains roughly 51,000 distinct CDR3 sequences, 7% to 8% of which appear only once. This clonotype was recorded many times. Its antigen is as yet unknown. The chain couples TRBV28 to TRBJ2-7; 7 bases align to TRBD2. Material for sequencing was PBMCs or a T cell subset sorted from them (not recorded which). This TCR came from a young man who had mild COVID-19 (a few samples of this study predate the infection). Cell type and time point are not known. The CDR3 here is CASTDGTTSYEQYV. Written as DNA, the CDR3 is TGTGCCAGCACCGACGGGACTACTTCCTACGAGCAGTACGTC.